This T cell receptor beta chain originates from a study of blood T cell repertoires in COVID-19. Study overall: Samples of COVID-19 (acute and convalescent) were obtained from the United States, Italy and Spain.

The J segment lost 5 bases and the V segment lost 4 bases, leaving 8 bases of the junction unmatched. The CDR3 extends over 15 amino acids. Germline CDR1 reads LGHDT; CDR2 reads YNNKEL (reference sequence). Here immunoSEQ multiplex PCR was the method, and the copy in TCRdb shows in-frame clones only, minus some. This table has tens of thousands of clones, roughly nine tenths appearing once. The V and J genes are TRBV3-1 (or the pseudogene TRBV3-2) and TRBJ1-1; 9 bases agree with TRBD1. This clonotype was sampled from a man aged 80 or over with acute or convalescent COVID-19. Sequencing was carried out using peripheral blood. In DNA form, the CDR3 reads TGTGCCAGCAGCCCCGGGACAGGGAGGAGAACTGAAGCTTTCTTT. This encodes CASSPGTGRRTEAFF.